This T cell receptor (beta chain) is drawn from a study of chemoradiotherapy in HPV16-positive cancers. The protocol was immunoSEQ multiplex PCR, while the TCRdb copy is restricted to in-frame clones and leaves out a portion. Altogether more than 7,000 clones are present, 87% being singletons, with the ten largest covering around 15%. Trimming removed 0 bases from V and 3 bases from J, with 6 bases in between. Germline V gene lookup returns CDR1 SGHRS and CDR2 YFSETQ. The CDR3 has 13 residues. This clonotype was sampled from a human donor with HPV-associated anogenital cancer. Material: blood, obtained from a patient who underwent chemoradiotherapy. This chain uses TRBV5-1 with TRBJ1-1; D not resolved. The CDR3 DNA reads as TGCGCCAGCAGCTTGGAAGCCTACACTGAAGCTTTCTTT. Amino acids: CASSLEAYTEAFF.